This T cell receptor (beta chain) was profiled in a study of OX40 agonist ivuxolimab in advanced cancers. Germline loops: CDR1 SGHKS, CDR2 YYEKEE (reference sequence). This CDR3 spans 15 amino acids. The J segment lost 4 bases and the V segment lost 1 base, leaving 4 bases of the junction unmatched. Here immunoSEQ multiplex PCR was the method, and the copy in TCRdb shows in-frame clones only, minus some. Of some 17,000 clones listed, 80% to 90% are singletons. The input for sequencing was CD4+ or CD8+ T cells sorted from blood, taken in a trial of the OX40 agonist ivuxolimab. The source of this sequence is an adult with an advanced solid tumor such as melanoma, head and neck, liver or kidney cancer. The chain carries TRBV5-5 and TRBJ2-1; 8 positions match TRBD1. The CDR3, as DNA: TGTGCCAGCAGCTTGTCGGGACAGGTATACAATGAGCAGTTCTTC. Encoded protein: CASSLSGQVYNEQFF. Together with reference TRBV5-5 and TRBJ2-1, the CDR3 gives the full variable domain: DAGVTQSPTHLIKTRGQQVTLRCSPISGHKSVSWYQQVLGQGPQFIFQYYEKEERGRGNFPDRFSARQFPNYSSELNVNALLLGDSALYLCASSLSGQVYNEQFFGPGTRLTVL.